This T cell receptor (beta chain) originates from a study of blood T cell repertoires in COVID-19. Overall study: Some COVID-19 samples were acute and others convalescent; all came from the United States, Italy and Spain. PBMCs, B-cell-depleted T cells, or T cells were the source of the cDNA or gDNA that made up the material.

Original handling: Estimation of nucleated cell counts was performed using reference gene primer amplification. Some clones are missing from TCRdb's copy, which holds only in-frame ones; the method was immunoSEQ multiplex PCR. V and J calls and clone size are those listed in that table; D and trimming were worked out from the DNA. Of over 250,000 clones in the sample, around 87% were seen once. Trimming removed 3 bases at V and 3 bases at J, with 6 bases between. Germline V gives CDR1 SGHTA, CDR2 FQGTGA. The CDR3 sequence is 12 residues long. The sequence was obtained from a woman in her 40s who had recovered from COVID-19. The chain links TRBV7-3 to TRBJ2-7, with no clear D. The sample was peripheral blood. The CDR3 coding sequence is TGTGCCAGCAGCTTCTCGGTCTACGAGCAGTACTTC. Translation gives CASSFSVYEQYF.